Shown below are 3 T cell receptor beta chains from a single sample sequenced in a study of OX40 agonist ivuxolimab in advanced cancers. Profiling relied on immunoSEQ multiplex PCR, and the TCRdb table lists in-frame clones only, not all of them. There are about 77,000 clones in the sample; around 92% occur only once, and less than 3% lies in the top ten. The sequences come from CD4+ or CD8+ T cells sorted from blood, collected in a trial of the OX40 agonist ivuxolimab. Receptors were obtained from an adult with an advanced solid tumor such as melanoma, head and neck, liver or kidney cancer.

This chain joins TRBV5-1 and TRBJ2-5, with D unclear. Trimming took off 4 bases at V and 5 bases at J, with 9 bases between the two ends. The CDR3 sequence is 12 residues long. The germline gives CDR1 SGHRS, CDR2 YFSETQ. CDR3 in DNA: TGCGCCAGCAGCCTCTATGGGGAGACCCAGTACTTC. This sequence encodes CASSLYGETQYF.

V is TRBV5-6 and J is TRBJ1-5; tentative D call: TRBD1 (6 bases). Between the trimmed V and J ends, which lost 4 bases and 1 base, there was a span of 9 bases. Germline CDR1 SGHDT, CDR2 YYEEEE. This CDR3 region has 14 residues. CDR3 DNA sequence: TGTGCCAGCAGCCTCGGACAGAGCAATCAGCCCCAGCATTTT. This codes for CASSLGQSNQPQHF.

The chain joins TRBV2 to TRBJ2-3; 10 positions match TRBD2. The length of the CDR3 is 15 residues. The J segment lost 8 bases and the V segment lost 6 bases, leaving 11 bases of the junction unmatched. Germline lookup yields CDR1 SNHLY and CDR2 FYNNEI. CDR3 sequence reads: CASRGSLAGGVTQYF. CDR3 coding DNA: TGTGCCAGCAGGGGGTCCTTAGCGGGAGGTGTTACGCAGTATTTT. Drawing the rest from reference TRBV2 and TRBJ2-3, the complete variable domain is EPEVTQTPSHQVTQMGQEVILRCVPISNHLYFYWYRQILGQKVEFLVSFYNNEISEKSEIFDDQFSVERPDGSNFTLKIRSTKLEDSAMYFCASRGSLAGGVTQYFGPGTRLTVL.